This TCR beta chain was observed in a study of T cells in localized non-small cell lung cancer. General study findings and limits: Longer overall survival associated with higher blood T cell density; shorter survival with higher adjacent-lung clonality.

Generated by immunoSEQ multiplex PCR, the TCRdb table keeps only in-frame clones and is missing some. This sample has about 53,000 clones, with 75% to 90% found just once. The CDR3 consists of 17 residues. Per the germline V gene, CDR1 is LGHNA and CDR2 is YNFKEQ. V shed 0 bases and J shed 2 bases, with 17 bases lying between them. Turning to this clone: The antigen is unknown.

This clonotype originated in a man aged 35 to 70 with stage III lung adenocarcinoma. The J gene is TRBJ2-7, the V gene TRBV4-2; D gene uncertain. The sample consisted of peripheral blood mononuclear cells, taken before any cancer treatment. The DNA for the CDR3 is TGTGCCAGCAGCCAAGATCACGGCGGAAATCCTACCTACGAGCAGTACTTC. Residues: CASSQDHGGNPTYEQYF.